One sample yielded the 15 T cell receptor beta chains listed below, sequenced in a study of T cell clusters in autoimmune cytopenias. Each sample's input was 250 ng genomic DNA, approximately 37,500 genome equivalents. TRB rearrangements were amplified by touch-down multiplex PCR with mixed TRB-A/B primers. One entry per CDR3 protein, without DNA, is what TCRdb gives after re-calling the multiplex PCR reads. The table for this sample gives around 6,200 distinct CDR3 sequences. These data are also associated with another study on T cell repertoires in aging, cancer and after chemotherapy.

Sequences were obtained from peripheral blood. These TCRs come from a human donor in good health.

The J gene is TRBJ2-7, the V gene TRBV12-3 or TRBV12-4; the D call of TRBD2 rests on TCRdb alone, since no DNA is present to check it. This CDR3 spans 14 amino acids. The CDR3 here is CASSLASGAFEQYF.

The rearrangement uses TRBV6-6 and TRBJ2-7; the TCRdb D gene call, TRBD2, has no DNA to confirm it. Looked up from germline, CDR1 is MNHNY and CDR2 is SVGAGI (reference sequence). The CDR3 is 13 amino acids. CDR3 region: CASTSGTGYEQYF.

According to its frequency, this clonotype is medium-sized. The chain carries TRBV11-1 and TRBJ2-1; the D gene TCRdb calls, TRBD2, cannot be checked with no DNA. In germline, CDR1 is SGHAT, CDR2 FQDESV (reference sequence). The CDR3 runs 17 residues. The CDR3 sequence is CASSPPGTSGRAREQFF.

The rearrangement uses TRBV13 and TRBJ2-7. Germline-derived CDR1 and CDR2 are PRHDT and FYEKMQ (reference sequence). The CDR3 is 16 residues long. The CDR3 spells CASSLTASGGSYEQYF.

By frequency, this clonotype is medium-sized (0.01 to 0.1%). CDR3 residues: CAWMGGDRLNTGELFF. V gene TRBV30 combines with J gene TRBJ2-2; TCRdb names TRBD1, which stays unverified in the absence of DNA. CDR1 and CDR2 from the germline V gene are GTSNPN and SVGIG (reference sequence). The CDR3 contains 16 residues.

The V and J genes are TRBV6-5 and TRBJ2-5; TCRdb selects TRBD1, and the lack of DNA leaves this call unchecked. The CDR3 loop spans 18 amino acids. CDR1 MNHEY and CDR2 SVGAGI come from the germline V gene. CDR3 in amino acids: CASSESMAGATSSYEQYF.

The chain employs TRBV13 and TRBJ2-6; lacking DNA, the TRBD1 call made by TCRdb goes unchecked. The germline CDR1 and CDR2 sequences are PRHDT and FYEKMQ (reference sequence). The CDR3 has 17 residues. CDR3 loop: CASSLRQGASGANVLTF. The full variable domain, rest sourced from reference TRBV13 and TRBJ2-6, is AAGVIQSPRHLIKEKRETATLKCYPIPRHDTVYWYQQGPGQDPQFLISFYEKMQSDKGSIPDRFSAQQFSDYHSELNMSSLELGDSALYFCASSLRQGASGANVLTFGAGSRLTVL.

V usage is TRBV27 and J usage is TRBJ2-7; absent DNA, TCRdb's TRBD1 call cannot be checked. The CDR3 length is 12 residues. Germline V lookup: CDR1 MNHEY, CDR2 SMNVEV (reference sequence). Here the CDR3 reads CASSLDRGEQYF.

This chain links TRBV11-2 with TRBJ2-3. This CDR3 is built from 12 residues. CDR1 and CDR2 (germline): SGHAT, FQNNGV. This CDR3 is CASSVSTDTQYF.

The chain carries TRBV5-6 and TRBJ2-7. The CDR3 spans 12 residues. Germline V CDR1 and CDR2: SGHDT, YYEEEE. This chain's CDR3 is CASSFRPYEQYF.

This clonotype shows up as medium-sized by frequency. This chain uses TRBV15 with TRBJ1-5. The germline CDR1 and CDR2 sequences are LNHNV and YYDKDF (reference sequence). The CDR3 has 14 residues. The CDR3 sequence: CATSDCDSNQPQHF.

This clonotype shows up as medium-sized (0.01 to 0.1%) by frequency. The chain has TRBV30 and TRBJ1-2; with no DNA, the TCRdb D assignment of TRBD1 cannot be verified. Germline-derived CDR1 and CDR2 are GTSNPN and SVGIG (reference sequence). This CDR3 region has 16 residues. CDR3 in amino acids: CAWSARTNLAGYGYTF.

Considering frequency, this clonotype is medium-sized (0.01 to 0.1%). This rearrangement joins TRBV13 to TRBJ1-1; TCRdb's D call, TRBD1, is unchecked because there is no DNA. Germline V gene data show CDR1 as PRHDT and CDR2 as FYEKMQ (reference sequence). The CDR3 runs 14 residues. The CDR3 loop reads CASSLRQGASEAFF.

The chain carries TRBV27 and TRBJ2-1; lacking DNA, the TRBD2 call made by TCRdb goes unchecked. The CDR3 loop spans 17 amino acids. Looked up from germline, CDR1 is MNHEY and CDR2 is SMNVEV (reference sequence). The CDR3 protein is CASSPGGGLAGYNEQFF.

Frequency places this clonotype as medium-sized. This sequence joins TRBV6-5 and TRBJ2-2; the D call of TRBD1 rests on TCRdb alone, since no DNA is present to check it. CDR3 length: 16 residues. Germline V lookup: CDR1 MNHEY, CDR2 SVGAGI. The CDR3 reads CASSYGTPANTGELFF.